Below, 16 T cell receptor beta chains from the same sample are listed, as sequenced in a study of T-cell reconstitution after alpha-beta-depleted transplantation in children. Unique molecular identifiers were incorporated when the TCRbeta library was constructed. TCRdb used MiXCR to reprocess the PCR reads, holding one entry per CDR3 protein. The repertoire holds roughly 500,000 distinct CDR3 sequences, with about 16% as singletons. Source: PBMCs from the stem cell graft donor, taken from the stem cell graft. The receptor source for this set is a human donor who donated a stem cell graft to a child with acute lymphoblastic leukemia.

CDR3 protein: CASSQDGGETQYF. In DNA form, the CDR3 reads TGTGCCAGCAGCCAAGACGGGGGGGAGACCCAGTACTTC. This chain connects TRBV4-2 to TRBJ2-5; 7 nucleotides align to TRBD2. The CDR3 runs to 13 residues. With V trimmed by 0 bases and J by 5 bases, 0 bases remained unmatched. The germline V gene has CDR1 LGHNA and CDR2 YNFKEQ.

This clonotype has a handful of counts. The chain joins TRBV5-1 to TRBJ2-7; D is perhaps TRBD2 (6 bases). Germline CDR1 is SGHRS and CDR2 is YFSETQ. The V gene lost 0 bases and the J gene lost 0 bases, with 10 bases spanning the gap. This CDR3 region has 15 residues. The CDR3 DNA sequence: TGCGCCAGCAGCTTGGACGGCGGGAACTCCTACGAGCAGTACTTC. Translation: CASSLDGGNSYEQYF.

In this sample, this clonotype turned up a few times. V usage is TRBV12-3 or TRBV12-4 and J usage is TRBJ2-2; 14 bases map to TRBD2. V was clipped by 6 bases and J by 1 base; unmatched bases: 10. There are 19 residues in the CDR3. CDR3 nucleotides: TGTGCCAGCAGAGCTCTTGGACTAGCGGGAGGTCGGAACACCGGGGAGCTGTTTTTT. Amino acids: CASRALGLAGGRNTGELFF.

CDR3 protein: CASSPPGKGPNQPQHF. CDR3 in DNA: TGTGCCAGCTCACCTCCGGGAAAAGGGCCCAATCAGCCCCAGCATTTT. The V and J genes are TRBV18 and TRBJ1-5, with no clear D. V was trimmed by 3 bases and J by 3 bases, leaving 15 bases between them. The CDR3 length is 16 residues. CDR1 KGHSH and CDR2 LQKENI come from the germline V gene.

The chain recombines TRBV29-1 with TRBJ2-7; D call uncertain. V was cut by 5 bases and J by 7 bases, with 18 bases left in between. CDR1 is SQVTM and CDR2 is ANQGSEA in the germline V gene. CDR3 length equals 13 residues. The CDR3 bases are TGCAGCGTTCTGGTTGATGGGAACGGAGAGCAGTACTTC. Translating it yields CSVLVDGNGEQYF.

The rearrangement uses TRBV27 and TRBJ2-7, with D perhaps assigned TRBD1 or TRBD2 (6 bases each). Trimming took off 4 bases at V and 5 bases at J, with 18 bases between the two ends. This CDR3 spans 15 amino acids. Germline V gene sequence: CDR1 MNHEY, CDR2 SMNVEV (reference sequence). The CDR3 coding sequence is TGTGCCAGCAGTTCCCCCAGGGTGGGGGGCCACGAGCAGTACTTC. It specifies CASSSPRVGGHEQYF.

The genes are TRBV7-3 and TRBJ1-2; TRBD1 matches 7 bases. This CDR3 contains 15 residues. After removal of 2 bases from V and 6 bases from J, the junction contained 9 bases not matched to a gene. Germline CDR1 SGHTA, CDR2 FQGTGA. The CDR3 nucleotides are TGTGCCAGCAGCTTAGGGGAGACAGGGCTGGATGGCTACACCTTC. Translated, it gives CASSLGETGLDGYTF.

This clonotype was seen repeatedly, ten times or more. CDR3 coding DNA: TGTGCCAGCAGTTCCGGACACACTGAGCAGTTCTTC. Encoded protein: CASSSGHTEQFF. The chain uses TRBV27 and TRBJ2-1, with a tentative D call TRBD1 (5 bases). The germline V gene encodes CDR1 MNHEY and CDR2 SMNVEV (reference sequence). Trimming shortened V by 4 bases and J by 9 bases, and 10 bases separated the two germline ends. The CDR3 extends over 12 amino acids.

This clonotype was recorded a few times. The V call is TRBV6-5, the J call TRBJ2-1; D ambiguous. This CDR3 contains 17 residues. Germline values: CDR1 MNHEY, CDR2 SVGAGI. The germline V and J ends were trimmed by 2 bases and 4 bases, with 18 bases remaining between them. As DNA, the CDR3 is TGTGCCAGCAGTTACGCCTATGGGCGGTCTTCGTACAATGAGCAGTTCTTC. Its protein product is CASSYAYGRSSYNEQFF.

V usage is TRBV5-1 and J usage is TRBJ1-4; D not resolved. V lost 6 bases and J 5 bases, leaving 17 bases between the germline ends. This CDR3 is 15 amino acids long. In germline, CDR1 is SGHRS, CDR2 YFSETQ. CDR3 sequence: CASTVGEGGNEKLFF. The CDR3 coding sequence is TGCGCCAGCACCGTCGGGGAAGGTGGGAATGAAAAACTGTTTTTT.

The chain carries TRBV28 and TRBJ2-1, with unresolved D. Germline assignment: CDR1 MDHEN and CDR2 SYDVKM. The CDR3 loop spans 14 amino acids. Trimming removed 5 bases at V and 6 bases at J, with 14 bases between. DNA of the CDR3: TGTGCCAGCAGTCCGCACTACCCCCTCAATGAGCAGTTCTTC. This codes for CASSPHYPLNEQFF.

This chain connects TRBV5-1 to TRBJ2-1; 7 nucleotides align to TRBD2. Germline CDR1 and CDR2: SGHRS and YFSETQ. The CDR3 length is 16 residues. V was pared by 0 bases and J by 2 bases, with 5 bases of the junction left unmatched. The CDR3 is CASSLEGREPYNEQFF. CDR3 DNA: TGCGCCAGCAGCTTGGAAGGGCGGGAGCCCTACAATGAGCAGTTCTTC.

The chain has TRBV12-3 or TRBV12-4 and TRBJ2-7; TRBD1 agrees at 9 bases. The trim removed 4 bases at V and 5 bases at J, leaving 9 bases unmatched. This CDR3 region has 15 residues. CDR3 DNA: TGTGCCAGCAGTTCCACTCGGACAGGGGTGAACGAGCAGTACTTC. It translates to CASSSTRTGVNEQYF.

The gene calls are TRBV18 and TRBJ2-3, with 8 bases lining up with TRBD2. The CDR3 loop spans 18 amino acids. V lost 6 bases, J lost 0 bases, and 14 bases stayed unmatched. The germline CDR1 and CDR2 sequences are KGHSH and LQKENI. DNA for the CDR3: TGTGCCAGCTCTCGACGAAGGCCCCAGCGGGAGAGCACAGATACGCAGTATTTT. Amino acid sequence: CASSRRRPQRESTDTQYF.

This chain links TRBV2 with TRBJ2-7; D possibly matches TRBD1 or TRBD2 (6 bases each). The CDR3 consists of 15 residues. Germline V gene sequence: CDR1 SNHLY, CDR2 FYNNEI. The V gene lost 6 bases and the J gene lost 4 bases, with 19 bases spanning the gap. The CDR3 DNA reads TGTGCCAGCAGCCCTAGGGGGGCAGTACGATACGAGCAGTACTTC. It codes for CASSPRGAVRYEQYF.

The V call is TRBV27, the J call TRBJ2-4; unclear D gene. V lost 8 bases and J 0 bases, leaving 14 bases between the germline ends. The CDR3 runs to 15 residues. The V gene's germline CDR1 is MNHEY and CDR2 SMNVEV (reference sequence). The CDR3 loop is CASSTEVLAKNIQYF. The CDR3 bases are TGTGCCAGCTCAACAGAGGTTCTAGCCAAAAACATTCAGTACTTC.